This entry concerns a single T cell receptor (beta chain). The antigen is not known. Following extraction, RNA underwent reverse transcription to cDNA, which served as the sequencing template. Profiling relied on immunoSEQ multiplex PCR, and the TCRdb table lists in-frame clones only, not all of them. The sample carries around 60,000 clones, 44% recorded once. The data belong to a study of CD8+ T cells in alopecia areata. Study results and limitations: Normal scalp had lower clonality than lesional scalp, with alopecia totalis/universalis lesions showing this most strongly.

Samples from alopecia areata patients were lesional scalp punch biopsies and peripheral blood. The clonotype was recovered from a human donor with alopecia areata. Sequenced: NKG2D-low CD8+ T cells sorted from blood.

The CDR3 DNA follows: TGTGCCAGCAGCCGAAAGACAGGAAACACCGGGGAGCTGTTTTTT. This gives the protein CASSRKTGNTGELFF. This chain joins TRBV4-2 and TRBJ2-2, with TRBD1 as a possible D gene (6 bases). Germline V CDR1 and CDR2: LGHNA, YNFKEQ. This CDR3 comprises 15 residues. Trimming removed 4 bases from V and 2 bases from J, with 11 bases in between.